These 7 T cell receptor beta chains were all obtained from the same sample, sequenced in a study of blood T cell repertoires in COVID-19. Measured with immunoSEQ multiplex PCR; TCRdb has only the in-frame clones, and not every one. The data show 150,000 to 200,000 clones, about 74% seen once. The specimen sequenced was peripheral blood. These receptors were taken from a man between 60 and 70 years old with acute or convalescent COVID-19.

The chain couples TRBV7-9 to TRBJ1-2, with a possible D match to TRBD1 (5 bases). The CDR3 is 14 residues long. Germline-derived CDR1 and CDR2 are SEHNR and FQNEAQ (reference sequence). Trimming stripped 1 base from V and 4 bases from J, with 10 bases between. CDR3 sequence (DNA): TGTGCCAGCAGCTTAGAGGGGCCATTCTATGGCTACACCTTC. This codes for CASSLEGPFYGYTF.

The CDR3 coding sequence is TGTGCCAGCAGCTCACCGGGACAGGGGTGGAAACTGTTTTTT. Its translation: CASSSPGQGWKLFF. J is TRBJ1-4 and V is TRBV5-6; TRBD1 matches 10 bases. The germline V gene encodes CDR1 SGHDT and CDR2 YYEEEE. The V segment lost 3 bases and the J segment 11 bases; nucleotides outside the gene matches: 7. CDR3 length: 14 amino acids. The full variable domain, in which reference TRBV5-6 and TRBJ1-4 provide the parts outside the CDR3, is DAGVTQSPTHLIKTRGQQVTLRCSPKSGHDTVSWYQQALGQGPQFIFQYYEEEERQRGNFPDRFSGHQFPNYSSELNVNALLLGDSALYLCASSSPGQGWKLFFGSGTQLSVL.

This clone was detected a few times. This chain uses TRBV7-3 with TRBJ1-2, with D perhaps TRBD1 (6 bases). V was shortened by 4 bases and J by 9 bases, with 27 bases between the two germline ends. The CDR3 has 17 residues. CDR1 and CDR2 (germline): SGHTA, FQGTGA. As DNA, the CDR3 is TGTGCCAGCAGCTCGCCAGGGGCTTTAGGGGATCTATCGAGCTACACCTTC. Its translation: CASSSPGALGDLSSYTF.

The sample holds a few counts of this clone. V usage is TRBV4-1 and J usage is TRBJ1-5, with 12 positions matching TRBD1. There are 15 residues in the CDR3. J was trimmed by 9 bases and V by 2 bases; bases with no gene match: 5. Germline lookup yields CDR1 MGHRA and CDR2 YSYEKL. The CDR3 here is CASSQHGTGGRPQHF. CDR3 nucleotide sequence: TGCGCCAGCAGCCAACACGGGACAGGGGGCCGGCCCCAGCATTTT.

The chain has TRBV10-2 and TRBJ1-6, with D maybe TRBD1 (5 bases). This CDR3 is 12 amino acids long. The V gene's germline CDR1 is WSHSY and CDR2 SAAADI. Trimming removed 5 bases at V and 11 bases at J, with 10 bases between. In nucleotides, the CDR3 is TGCGCCAGCAGTCCCAGGGTTCCACCCCTCCACTTT. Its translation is CASSPRVPPLHF.

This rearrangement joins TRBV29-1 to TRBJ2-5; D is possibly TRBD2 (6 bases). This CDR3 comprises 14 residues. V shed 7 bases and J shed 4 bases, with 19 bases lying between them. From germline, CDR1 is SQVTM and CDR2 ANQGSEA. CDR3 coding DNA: TGCAGCGCCGACGCGGGGCCCCGGGGAGAGACCCAGTACTTC. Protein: CSADAGPRGETQYF.

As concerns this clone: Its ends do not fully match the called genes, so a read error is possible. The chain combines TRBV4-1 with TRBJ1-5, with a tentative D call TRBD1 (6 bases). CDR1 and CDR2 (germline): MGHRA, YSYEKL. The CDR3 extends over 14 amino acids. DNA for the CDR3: TGCGCCAGCAGCCATGGGACAAGCACTCAGCCCCAGCATTTT. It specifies CASSHGTSTQPQHF.